This T cell receptor beta chain was sequenced for a study of blood T cell repertoires in COVID-19. Study information: The study drew acute and convalescent COVID-19 samples from the United States, Italy and Spain. The analysed material was cDNA or gDNA that came from T cells, B-cell-depleted T cells, or PBMCs.

The CDR3 covers 16 residues. Trimming took off 4 bases at V and 0 bases at J, with 13 bases between the two ends. CDR1 and CDR2 from the germline V gene are SNHLY and FYNNEI. Profiled with immunoSEQ multiplex PCR; TCRdb holds only in-frame clones, not every one. The data contain about 290,000 clones, nearly 90% of them singletons. The chain recombines TRBV2 with TRBJ1-3, with D possibly being TRBD1 (5 bases). Input material: peripheral blood. The source is a woman aged 30 to 39 with COVID-19, enrolled during active disease. CDR3 loop: CASSGASGFSGNTIYF. In DNA form, the CDR3 reads TGTGCCAGCAGTGGGGCCTCAGGGTTCTCTGGAAACACCATATATTTT.